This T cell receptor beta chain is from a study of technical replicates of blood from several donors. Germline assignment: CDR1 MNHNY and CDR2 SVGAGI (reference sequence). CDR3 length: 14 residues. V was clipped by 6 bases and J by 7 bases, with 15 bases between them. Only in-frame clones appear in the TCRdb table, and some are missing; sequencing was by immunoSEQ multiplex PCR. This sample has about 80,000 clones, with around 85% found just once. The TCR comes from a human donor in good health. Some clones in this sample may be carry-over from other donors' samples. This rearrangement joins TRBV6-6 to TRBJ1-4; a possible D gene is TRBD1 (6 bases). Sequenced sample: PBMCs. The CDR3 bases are TGTGCCAGCAGCTTCCAGGGGCTCGGTGAAAAACTGTTTTTT. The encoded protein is CASSFQGLGEKLFF.